This T cell receptor beta chain derives from a study of liver allograft versus peripheral blood T cells. Study information: Recipients' peripheral blood served as the comparator for T cell receptor repertoires in transplanted livers.

General study findings and limits: The authors reported that T cell receptor repertoires inside liver allografts differed from those in peripheral blood.

To note about this clonotype: As yet, its antigen is unknown. This may stem from a read error, because a much larger clone lies one nucleotide away. Since the CDR3 does not end with the conserved phenylalanine or tryptophan, this likely comes from a read error.

TCRdb re-derived calls from the reads in MiXCR, one entry per CDR3 protein. Among about 14,000 distinct CDR3 sequences listed, 20% were seen once. V shed 2 bases and J 0 bases; nucleotides not matched to a gene: 3. Germline V gene sequence: CDR1 SGHTA, CDR2 FQGNSA. The CDR3 is made up of 16 amino acids. The rearrangement joins TRBV7-2 to TRBJ1-1; 10 nucleotides align to TRBD1. The source of this sequence is a human patient who had a liver transplant. Some T cells may be transferred from the graft donor. The CDR3, as DNA: TGTGCCAGCAGCTTATTCGGGACAGGGGTGAACACTGAAGCTTTCTCT. Its protein product is CASSLFGTGVNTEAFS.